One T cell receptor beta chain is described in this entry. This entry comes from a study of T cell changes during pregnancy in multiple sclerosis. Sequenced by immunoSEQ multiplex PCR; TCRdb stores in-frame clones only, minus some. The data contain approximately 94,000 clones, roughly 90% of them singletons. Trimming pared 2 bases from V and 0 bases from J, leaving 20 bases between. Germline-derived CDR1 and CDR2 are LGHNT and FRNRAP. This CDR3 has 19 residues. The sample in question was peripheral blood, obtained after pregnancy. This clonotype was obtained from a female donor with multiple sclerosis, enrolled in a pregnancy study. The chain links TRBV12-5 to TRBJ1-5; tentatively, D is TRBD1 (5 bases). The CDR3 bases are TGTGCTAGTGGTTTGAATCGGGAAAAGGGGAGGTATAGCAATCAGCCCCAGCATTTT. This translates into CASGLNREKGRYSNQPQHF.